The clone carrying this T cell receptor (beta chain) was seen a few times. The templates were synthetic TCR analogs, and they were spiked into each PCR. Clones were read by immunoSEQ multiplex PCR, and TCRdb kept only the in-frame ones, dropping some. This table holds tens of thousands of clones, just under 85% found once. Time point of the sample: pretreatment peripheral blood. Each individual provided 1 to 8 samples (taken pretreatment and on-treatment). V was clipped by 3 bases and J by 3 bases; unmatched bases: 3. CDR1 is SGHKS and CDR2 is YYEKEE in the germline V gene (reference sequence). The CDR3 extends over 14 amino acids. This record belongs to a study of PD-L1 blockade in urothelial cancer. Looking at the study overall: Samples came from 3 weeks, at the second dose, and 6 weeks into treatment.

This receptor was identified in a man of 80 years or more with urothelial cancer. The rearrangement links TRBV5-5 to TRBJ2-7; TRBD2 matches 10 bases. The sequenced sample was PBMCs, obtained around atezolizumab (anti-PD-L1) treatment. The CDR3 sequence: CASSWASGSYEQYF. CDR3 coding DNA: TGTGCCAGCAGCTGGGCTAGCGGGAGCTACGAGCAGTACTTC.